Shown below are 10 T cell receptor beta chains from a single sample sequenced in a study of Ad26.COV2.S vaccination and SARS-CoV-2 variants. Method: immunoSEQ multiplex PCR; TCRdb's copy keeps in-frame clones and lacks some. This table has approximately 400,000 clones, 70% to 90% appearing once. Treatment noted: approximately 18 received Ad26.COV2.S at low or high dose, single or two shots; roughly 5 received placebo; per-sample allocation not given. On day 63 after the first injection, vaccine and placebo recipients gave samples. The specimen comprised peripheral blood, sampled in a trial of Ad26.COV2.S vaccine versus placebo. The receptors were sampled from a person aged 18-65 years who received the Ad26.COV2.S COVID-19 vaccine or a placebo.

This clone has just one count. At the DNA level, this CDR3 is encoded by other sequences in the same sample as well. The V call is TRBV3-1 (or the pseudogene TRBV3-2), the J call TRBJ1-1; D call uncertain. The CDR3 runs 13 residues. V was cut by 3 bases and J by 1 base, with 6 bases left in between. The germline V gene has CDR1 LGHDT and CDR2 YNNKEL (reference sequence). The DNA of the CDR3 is TGTGCCAGCAGCCAGGGAACGAACACTGAAGCTTTCTTT. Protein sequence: CASSQGTNTEAFF.

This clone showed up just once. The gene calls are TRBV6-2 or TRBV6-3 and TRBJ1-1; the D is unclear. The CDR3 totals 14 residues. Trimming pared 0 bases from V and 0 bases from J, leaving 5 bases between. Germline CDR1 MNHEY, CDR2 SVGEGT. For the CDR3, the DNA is TGTGCCAGCAGTTACTCGGAGCTGAACACTGAAGCTTTCTTT. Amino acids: CASSYSELNTEAFF.

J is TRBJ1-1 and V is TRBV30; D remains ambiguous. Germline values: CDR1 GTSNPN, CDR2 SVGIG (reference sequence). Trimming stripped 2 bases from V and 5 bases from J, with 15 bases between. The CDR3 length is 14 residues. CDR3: CAWSILGKTTEAFF. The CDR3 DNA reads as TGTGCCTGGAGTATTTTGGGGAAAACGACTGAAGCTTTCTTT.

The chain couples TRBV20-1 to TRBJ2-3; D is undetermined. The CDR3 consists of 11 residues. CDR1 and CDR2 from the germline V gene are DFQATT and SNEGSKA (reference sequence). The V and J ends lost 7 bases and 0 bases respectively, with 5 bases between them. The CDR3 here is CSVVSTDTQYF. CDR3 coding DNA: TGCAGTGTGGTTAGCACAGATACGCAGTATTTT.

The CDR3 DNA is TGTGCCAGCAGTCCAACCACGGAATCCACCGGGGAGCTGTTTTTT. This codes for CASSPTTESTGELFF. The chain links TRBV28 to TRBJ2-2; D not resolved. Germline V gene lookup returns CDR1 MDHEN and CDR2 SYDVKM. Trimming removed 5 bases from V and 4 bases from J, with 14 bases in between. This CDR3 contains 15 residues.

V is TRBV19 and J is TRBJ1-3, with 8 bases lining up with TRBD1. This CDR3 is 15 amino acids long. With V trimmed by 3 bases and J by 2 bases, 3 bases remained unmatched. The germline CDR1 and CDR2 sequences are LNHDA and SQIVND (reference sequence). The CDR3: CASSISRGPGNTIYF. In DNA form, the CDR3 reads TGTGCCAGTAGTATTTCCAGGGGGCCTGGAAACACCATATATTTT.

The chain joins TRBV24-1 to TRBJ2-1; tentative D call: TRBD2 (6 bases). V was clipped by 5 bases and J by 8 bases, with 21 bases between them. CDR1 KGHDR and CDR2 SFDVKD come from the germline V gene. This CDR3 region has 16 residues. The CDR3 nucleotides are TGTGCCACCAGTGCTACTCCTAGCGTTCGTCCGGATGAGCAGTTCTTC. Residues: CATSATPSVRPDEQFF.

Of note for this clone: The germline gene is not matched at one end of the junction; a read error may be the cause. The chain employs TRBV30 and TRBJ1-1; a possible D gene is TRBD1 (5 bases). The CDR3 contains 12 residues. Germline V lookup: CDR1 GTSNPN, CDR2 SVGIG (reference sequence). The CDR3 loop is CAWSVGEPQGGF. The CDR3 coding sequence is TGTGCCTGGAGTGTTGGAGAACCCCAGGGTGGATTT.

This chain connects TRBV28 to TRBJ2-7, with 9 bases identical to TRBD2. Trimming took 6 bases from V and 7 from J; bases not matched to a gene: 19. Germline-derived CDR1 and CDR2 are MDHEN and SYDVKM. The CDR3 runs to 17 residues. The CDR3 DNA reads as TGTGCCAGCAGGAGTGAGAGGCGGGAGGGGACCGGCGGGGAGCAGTACTTC. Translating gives CASRSERREGTGGEQYF.

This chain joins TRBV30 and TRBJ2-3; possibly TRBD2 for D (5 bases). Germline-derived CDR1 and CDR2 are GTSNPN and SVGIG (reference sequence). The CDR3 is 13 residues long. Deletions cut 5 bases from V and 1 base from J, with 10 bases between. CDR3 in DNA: TGTGCCTGGGACCTGGAGGGCACAGATACGCAGTATTTT. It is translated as CAWDLEGTDTQYF.